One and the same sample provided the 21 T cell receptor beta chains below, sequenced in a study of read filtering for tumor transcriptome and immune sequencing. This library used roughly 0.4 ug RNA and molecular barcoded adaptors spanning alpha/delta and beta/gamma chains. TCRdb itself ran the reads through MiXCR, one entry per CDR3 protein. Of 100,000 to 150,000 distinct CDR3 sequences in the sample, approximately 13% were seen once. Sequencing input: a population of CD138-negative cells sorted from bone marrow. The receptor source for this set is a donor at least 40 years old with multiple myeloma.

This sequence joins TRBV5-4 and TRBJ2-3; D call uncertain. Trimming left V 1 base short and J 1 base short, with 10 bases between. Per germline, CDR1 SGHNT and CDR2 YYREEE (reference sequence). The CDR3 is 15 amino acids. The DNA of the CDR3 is TGTGCCAGCAGCTTGATCACTAAAGGCACAGATACGCAGTATTTT. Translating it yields CASSLITKGTDTQYF.

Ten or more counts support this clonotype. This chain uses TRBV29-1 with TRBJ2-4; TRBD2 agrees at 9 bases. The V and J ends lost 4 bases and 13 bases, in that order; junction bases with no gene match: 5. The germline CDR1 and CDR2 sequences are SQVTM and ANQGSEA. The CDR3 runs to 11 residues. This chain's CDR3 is CSVVTSGWQYF. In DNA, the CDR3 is TGCAGCGTTGTTACTAGCGGGTGGCAGTACTTC.

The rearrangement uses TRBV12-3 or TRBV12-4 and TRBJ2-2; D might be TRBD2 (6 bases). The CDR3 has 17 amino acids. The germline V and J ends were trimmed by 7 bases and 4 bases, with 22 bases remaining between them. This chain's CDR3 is CASTPNLGGHLTGELFF. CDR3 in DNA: TGTGCCAGCACCCCTAATTTGGGGGGTCACCTCACCGGGGAGCTGTTTTTT.

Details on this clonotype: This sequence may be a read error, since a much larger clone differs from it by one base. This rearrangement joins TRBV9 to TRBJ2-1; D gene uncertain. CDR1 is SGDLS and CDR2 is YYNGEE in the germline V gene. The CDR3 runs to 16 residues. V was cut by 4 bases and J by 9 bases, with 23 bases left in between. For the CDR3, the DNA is TGTGCCAGCAGCCTCTTCCCGGGCTTAGATATCGGTGAGCAGTTCTTC. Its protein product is CASSLFPGLDIGEQFF.

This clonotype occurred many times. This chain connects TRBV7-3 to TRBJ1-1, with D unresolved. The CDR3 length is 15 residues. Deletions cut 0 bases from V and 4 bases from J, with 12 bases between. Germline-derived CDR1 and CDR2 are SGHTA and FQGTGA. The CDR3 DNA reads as TGTGCCAGCAGCTTAACGGGGTTGGGAAGCACTGAAGCTTTCTTT. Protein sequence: CASSLTGLGSTEAFF.

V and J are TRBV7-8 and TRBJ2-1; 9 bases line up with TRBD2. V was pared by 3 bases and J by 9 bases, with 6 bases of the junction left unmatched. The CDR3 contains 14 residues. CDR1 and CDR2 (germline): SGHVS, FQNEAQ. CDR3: CASSFNRAGGEQFF. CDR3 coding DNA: TGTGCCAGCAGCTTTAATAGAGCGGGAGGTGAGCAGTTCTTC.

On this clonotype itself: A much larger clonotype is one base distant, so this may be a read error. The CDR3 nucleotides read TGCAGCGTTGAAGATCGTACAGGTGCTAACTATGGCTACGCCTTC. It encodes CSVEDRTGANYGYAF. This chain joins TRBV29-1 and TRBJ1-2, with a tentative D call TRBD1 (5 bases). The CDR3 is 15 amino acids. In germline, CDR1 is SQVTM, CDR2 ANQGSEA.

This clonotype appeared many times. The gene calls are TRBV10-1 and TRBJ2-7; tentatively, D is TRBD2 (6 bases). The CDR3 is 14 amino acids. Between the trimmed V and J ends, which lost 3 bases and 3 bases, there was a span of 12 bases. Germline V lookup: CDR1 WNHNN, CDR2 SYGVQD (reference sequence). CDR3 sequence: CASSEAGFSYEQYF. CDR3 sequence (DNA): TGCGCCAGCAGTGAAGCGGGCTTTAGCTACGAGCAGTACTTC.

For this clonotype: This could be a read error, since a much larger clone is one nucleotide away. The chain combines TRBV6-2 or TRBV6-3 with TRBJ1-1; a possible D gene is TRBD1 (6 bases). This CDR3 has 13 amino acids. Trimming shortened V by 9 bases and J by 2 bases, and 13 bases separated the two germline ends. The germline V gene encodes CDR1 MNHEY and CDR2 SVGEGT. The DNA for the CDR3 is TGTGCCAGTACGACAGGTATAAACACTGAAGCTTTCTTT. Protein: CASTTGINTEAFF.

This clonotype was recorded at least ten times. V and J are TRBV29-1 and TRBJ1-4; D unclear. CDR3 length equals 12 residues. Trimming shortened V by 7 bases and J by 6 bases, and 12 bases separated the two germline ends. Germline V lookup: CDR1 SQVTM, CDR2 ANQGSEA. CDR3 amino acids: CSASSADEKLFF. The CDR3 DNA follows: TGCAGCGCCTCCTCGGCGGATGAAAAACTGTTTTTT.

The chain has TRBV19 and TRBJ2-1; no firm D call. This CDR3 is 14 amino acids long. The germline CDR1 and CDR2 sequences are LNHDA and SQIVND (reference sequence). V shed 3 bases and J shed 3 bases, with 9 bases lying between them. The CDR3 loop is CASSITRGYNEQFF. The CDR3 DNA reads TGTGCCAGTAGTATTACGCGCGGCTACAATGAGCAGTTCTTC.

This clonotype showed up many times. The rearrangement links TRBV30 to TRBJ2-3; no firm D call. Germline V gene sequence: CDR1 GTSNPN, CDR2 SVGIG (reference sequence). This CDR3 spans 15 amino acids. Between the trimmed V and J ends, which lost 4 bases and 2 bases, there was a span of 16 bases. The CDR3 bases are TGTGCCTGGAAGCGCGAGCGTCATAACACAGATACGCAGTATTTT. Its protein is CAWKRERHNTDTQYF.

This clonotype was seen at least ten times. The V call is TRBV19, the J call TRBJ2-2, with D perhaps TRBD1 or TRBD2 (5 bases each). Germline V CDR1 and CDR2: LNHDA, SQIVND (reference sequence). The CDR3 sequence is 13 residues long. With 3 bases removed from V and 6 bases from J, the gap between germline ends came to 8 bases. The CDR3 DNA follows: TGTGCCAGTAGTATGGGGGAGCCCGGGGAGCTGTTTTTT. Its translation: CASSMGEPGELFF.

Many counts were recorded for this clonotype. The CDR3 region is CASSEALGVNQPQHF. CDR3 bases: TGTGCCAGCAGTGAAGCGTTGGGGGTCAATCAGCCCCAGCATTTT. The rearrangement links TRBV6-1 to TRBJ1-5, with D perhaps matching TRBD1 (5 bases). The germline V and J ends were trimmed by 0 bases and 3 bases, with 9 bases remaining between them. Germline values: CDR1 MNHNS, CDR2 SASEGT. The CDR3 length is 15 residues.

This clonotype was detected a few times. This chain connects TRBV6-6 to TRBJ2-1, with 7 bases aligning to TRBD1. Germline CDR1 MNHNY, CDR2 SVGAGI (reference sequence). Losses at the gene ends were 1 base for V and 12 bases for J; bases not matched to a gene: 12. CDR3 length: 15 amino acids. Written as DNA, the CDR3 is TGTGCCAGCAGTTACTTACAGGGGTCCGGAATGGGGCAGTTCTTC. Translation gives CASSYLQGSGMGQFF.

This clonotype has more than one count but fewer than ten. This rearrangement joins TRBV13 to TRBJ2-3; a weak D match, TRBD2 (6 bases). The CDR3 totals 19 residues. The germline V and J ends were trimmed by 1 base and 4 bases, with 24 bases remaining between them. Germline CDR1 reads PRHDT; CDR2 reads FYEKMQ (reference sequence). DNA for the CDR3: TGTGCCAGCAGCTTAGTGGGACCTCCGGGACTCCTCTTCGCAGATACGCAGTATTTT. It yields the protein CASSLVGPPGLLFADTQYF.

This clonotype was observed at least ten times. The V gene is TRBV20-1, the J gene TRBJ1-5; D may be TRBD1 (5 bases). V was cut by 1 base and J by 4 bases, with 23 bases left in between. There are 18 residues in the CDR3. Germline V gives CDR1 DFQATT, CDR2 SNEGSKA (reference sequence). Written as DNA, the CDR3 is TGCAGTGCTAGAGGGGCCCCCGGGACCCTCGGAGGGAATCAGCCCCAGCATTTT. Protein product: CSARGAPGTLGGNQPQHF.

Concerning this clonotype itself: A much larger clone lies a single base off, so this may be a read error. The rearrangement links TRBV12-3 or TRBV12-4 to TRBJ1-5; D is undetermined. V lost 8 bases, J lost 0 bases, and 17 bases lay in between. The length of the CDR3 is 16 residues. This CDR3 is CASSVHSANSNQPQHF. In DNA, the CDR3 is TGTGCCAGCTCTGTCCATTCAGCGAATAGCAATCAGCCCCAGCATTTT.

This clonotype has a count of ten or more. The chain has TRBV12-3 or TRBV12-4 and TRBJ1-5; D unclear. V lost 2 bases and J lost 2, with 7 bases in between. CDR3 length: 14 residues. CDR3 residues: CASSLRGGNQPQHF. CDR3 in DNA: TGTGCCAGCAGTTTACGGGGTGGCAATCAGCCCCAGCATTTT.

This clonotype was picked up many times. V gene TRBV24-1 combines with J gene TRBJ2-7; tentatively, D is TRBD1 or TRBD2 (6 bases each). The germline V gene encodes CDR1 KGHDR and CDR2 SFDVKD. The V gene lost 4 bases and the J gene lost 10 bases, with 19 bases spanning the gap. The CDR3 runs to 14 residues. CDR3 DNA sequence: TGTGCCACCAGTGAAGGCGGGACATACCGAGCCCAGTACTTC. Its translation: CATSEGGTYRAQYF.

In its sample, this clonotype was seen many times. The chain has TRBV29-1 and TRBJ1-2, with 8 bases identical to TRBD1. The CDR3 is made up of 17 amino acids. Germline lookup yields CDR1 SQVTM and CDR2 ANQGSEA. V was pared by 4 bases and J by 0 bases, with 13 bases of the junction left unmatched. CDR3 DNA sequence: TGCAGCGTTGGTAGTTGGGCAGGGGGCGAGGCTAACTATGGCTACACCTTC. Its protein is CSVGSWAGGEANYGYTF.